Each of the 14 T cell receptor beta chains below was sequenced from the same sample in a study of beta chain features in type 1 diabetes. Since all of the isolated RNA was reverse transcribed, expressed TCRB transcripts were what got sequenced. Method: immunoSEQ multiplex PCR; TCRdb's copy keeps in-frame clones and lacks some. The sample yields 550,000 to 850,000 clones, around an eighth seen once. The antigens for these receptors are not known. Broader study findings: Among all four CD4+ subsets, Type 1 diabetes patients had TCRB CDR3s that were moderately but significantly shorter.

The sample was naive CD4+ T cells from blood. The receptor source for this set is a man aged 18 to 30 with type 1 diabetes.

CDR3 region: CASSVLAGGLNEQFF. The CDR3 nucleotides read TGTGCCAGCAGTGTACTAGCGGGGGGGTTGAATGAGCAGTTCTTC. This chain links TRBV6-1 with TRBJ2-1, with 13 positions matching TRBD2. The CDR3 totals 15 residues. Germline V gene data show CDR1 as MNHNS and CDR2 as SASEGT. The junction had 4 bases not matched to a gene; V was cut back by 4 bases and J by 7 bases.

This chain uses TRBV5-1 with TRBJ1-1; TRBD1 might be the D (5 bases). The length of the CDR3 is 12 residues. Germline CDR1 is SGHRS and CDR2 is YFSETQ. The V and J ends lost 4 bases and 7 bases respectively, with 11 bases between them. The CDR3 spells CASSPDIYEAFF. The CDR3 DNA is TGCGCCAGCAGCCCGGACATCTATGAAGCTTTCTTT.

In this sample, this clone turned up a few times. The chain has TRBV13 and TRBJ2-5; unclear D gene. Per the germline V gene, CDR1 is PRHDT and CDR2 is FYEKMQ (reference sequence). Between the trimmed V and J ends, which lost 5 bases and 5 bases, there was a span of 15 bases. The length of the CDR3 is 14 residues. The chain's CDR3 is CASSPQGSRETQYF. Written as DNA, the CDR3 is TGTGCCAGCAGCCCCCAAGGCAGCCGGGAGACCCAGTACTTC.

The rearrangement joins TRBV20-1 to TRBJ1-4; a possible D gene is TRBD1 (6 bases). Per germline, CDR1 DFQATT and CDR2 SNEGSKA (reference sequence). V dropped 3 bases and J dropped 10 bases, with 9 bases sitting between them. The CDR3 length is 11 residues. CDR3 region: CSASEGGKLFF. CDR3 in DNA: TGCAGTGCTAGCGAGGGGGGAAAACTGTTTTTT.

V is TRBV29-1 and J is TRBJ1-2, with TRBD1 matching 8 bases. The CDR3 has 12 amino acids. V lost 7 bases to trimming and J lost 7 bases; unmatched junction nucleotides: 8. Germline lookup yields CDR1 SQVTM and CDR2 ANQGSEA. CDR3: CSGETGVGGYTF. DNA of the CDR3: TGCAGCGGGGAGACAGGGGTGGGTGGCTACACCTTC.

V and J are TRBV9 and TRBJ2-2; D is ambiguous. The CDR3 covers 14 residues. Germline CDR1 and CDR2: SGDLS and YYNGEE. V lost 2 bases and J lost 3, with 8 bases in between. This CDR3 reads CASSVQSDTGELFF. CDR3 sequence (DNA): TGTGCCAGCAGCGTTCAGAGTGACACCGGGGAGCTGTTTTTT.

This chain joins TRBV6-6 and TRBJ2-6; D remains ambiguous. V was trimmed by 6 bases and J by 3 bases, leaving 9 bases between them. The germline V gene has CDR1 MNHNY and CDR2 SVGAGI (reference sequence). This CDR3 region has 14 residues. This chain's CDR3 is CASSPIYGANVLTF. Here the CDR3 DNA reads TGTGCCAGCAGCCCCATATATGGGGCCAACGTCCTGACTTTC.

This clone has more than one count but fewer than ten. The rearrangement links TRBV30 to TRBJ1-5; maybe TRBD1 (5 bases). The CDR3 totals 13 residues. Trimming shortened V by 1 base and J by 3 bases, and 7 bases separated the two germline ends. Germline V lookup: CDR1 GTSNPN, CDR2 SVGIG (reference sequence). The CDR3 coding sequence is TGTGCCTGGAGTGCAGGACACAATCAGCCCCAGCATTTT. It encodes CAWSAGHNQPQHF.

This clone occurred a few times. The V gene is TRBV5-4, the J gene TRBJ2-1; D could derive from TRBD1 or TRBD2 (5 bases each). Germline CDR1 SGHNT, CDR2 YYREEE (reference sequence). The CDR3 is 13 residues long. V lost 3 bases and J lost 10, with 14 bases in between. CDR3 DNA: TGTGCCAGCAGCTGGGACCCGGACGGCGAGCAGTTCTTC. Its protein is CASSWDPDGEQFF.

This clone was found a few times. The chain combines TRBV13 with TRBJ2-2, with no clear D. Germline assignment: CDR1 PRHDT and CDR2 FYEKMQ (reference sequence). Trimming removed 5 bases from V and 4 bases from J, with 11 bases in between. The CDR3 is 14 amino acids. For the CDR3, the DNA is TGTGCCAGCAGCCCGGACCCAAGCACCGGGGAGCTGTTTTTT. Encoded protein: CASSPDPSTGELFF.

The chain is built from TRBV9 and TRBJ1-3; no definite D call. V was shortened by 3 bases and J by 1 base, with 14 bases between the two germline ends. The CDR3 is 16 amino acids. Germline CDR1 is SGDLS and CDR2 is YYNGEE. CDR3 amino acids: CASSAPVRESGNTIYF. The DNA for the CDR3 is TGTGCCAGCAGCGCCCCTGTTCGTGAGTCTGGAAACACCATATATTTT. The variable domain in full, completed from reference TRBV9 and TRBJ1-3, reads DSGVTQTPKHLITATGQRVTLRCSPRSGDLSVYWYQQSLDQGLQFLIQYYNGEERAKGNILERFSAQQFPDLHSELNLSSLELGDSALYFCASSAPVRESGNTIYFGEGSWLTVV.

This chain links TRBV7-9 with TRBJ2-1; possibly TRBD1 or TRBD2 for D (5 bases each). V was shortened by 2 bases and J by 4 bases, with 9 bases between the two germline ends. Germline V gives CDR1 SEHNR, CDR2 FQNEAQ (reference sequence). This CDR3 has 14 amino acids. As DNA, the CDR3 is TGTGCCAGCAGCTTACGGGACCCGTACAATGAGCAGTTCTTC. The encoded protein is CASSLRDPYNEQFF.

The chain employs TRBV30 and TRBJ1-1; D gene unclear. Germline CDR1 and CDR2: GTSNPN and SVGIG (reference sequence). This CDR3 is built from 13 residues. V shed 0 bases and J shed 0 bases, with 5 bases lying between them. The CDR3 DNA reads as TGTGCCTGGAGTGTTTGGCTGAACACTGAAGCTTTCTTT. This gives the protein CAWSVWLNTEAFF.

This clone was seen a few times. The V gene is TRBV6-6, the J gene TRBJ2-7; TRBD2 matches at 8 bases. Unmatched junction bases numbered 8, after V lost 10 bases and J lost 6 bases. The CDR3 length is 12 residues. Germline V gene sequence: CDR1 MNHNY, CDR2 SVGAGI (reference sequence). The CDR3 loop reads CAIHRGGSEQYF. The CDR3 nucleotides are TGTGCCATCCATCGGGGGGGCTCCGAGCAGTACTTC.